These T cell receptor beta chains were read from a single sample in a study of T cell repertoires in cytomegalovirus infection. Each CDR3 protein gets one entry after TCRdb re-called the reads with MiXCR. The data contain approximately 110,000 distinct CDR3 sequences, roughly 39% of them singletons. These receptors have no known antigen. The sequencing used CD8+ T cells from cultured PBMCs, collected from culture after CMV antigen stimulation. These receptor sequences come from a human donor in good health (CMV status not recorded). Some clones in this sample may be carry-over from other donors' samples. Each CDR3 is given with its conserved first and last residue. Each record gives: D gene, clone size, J gene, CDR3 length, V gene, CDR3 DNA, CDR3 protein. The D gene is left open where the match is weak. Clone size is not always given. Where it is, it says once, few, many or a class for expanded clones.

D gene: -; clone size: -; J gene: TRBJ1-1; CDR3 length: 14; V gene: TRBV6-6; CDR3 DNA: TGTGCCAGCAGTTACGACAGTCGGAACACTGAAGCTTTCTTT; CDR3 protein: CASSYDSRNTEAFF
D gene: -; clone size: -; J gene: TRBJ2-1; CDR3 length: 16; V gene: TRBV19; CDR3 DNA: TGTGCCAGTAGTACTTATCGGACGGGTTACAACAATGAGCAGTTCTTC; CDR3 protein: CASSTYRTGYNNEQFF
D gene: -; clone size: once; J gene: TRBJ1-1; CDR3 length: 13; V gene: TRBV20-1; CDR3 DNA: TGCAGTGCTAGAGTGGTCGGATACCTTGAAGCTTTCTTT; CDR3 protein: CSARVVGYLEAFF
D gene: -; clone size: -; J gene: TRBJ2-1; CDR3 length: 16; V gene: TRBV9; CDR3 DNA: TGTGCCAGCAGCCCTCCCGGCGGGGCGTCCTACAATGAGCAGTTCTTC; CDR3 protein: CASSPPGGASYNEQFF
D gene: TRBD2; clone size: few; J gene: TRBJ2-1; CDR3 length: 15; V gene: TRBV11-1; CDR3 DNA: TGTGCCAGCAGCTTAGGTAGCGGGGGTGGCAATGAGCAGTTCTTC; CDR3 protein: CASSLGSGGGNEQFF
D gene: -; clone size: -; J gene: TRBJ1-1; CDR3 length: 15; V gene: TRBV7-9; CDR3 DNA: TGTGCCAGCAGCTTATATTCCCTGGAGAACACTGAAGCTTTCTTT; CDR3 protein: CASSLYSLENTEAFF
D gene: -; clone size: -; J gene: TRBJ2-2; CDR3 length: 12; V gene: TRBV30; CDR3 DNA: TGTGCCTGGACCGGGGTCACCGGGGAGCTGTTTTTT; CDR3 protein: CAWTGVTGELFF
D gene: -; clone size: -; J gene: TRBJ2-3; CDR3 length: 16; V gene: TRBV7-8; CDR3 DNA: TGTGCCAGCAGCAAACGGGTCCTTCCTTCCACAGATACGCAGTATTTT; CDR3 protein: CASSKRVLPSTDTQYF
D gene: -; clone size: -; J gene: TRBJ1-1; CDR3 length: 15; V gene: TRBV28; CDR3 DNA: TGTGCCAGCAGTTTAGTACAGCTCATGAACACTGAAGCTTTCTTT; CDR3 protein: CASSLVQLMNTEAFF
D gene: -; clone size: medium-sized; J gene: TRBJ1-1; CDR3 length: 15; V gene: TRBV7-2; CDR3 DNA: TGTGCCAGCAGGGAACAGGGTAGGGACTTCACTGAAGCTTTCTTT; CDR3 protein: CASREQGRDFTEAFF
D gene: TRBD2; clone size: -; J gene: TRBJ2-7; CDR3 length: 16; V gene: TRBV28; CDR3 DNA: TGTGCCAGCAGTTACTCCGGGACTAGCGGGGGCGGCGAGCAGTACTTC; CDR3 protein: CASSYSGTSGGGEQYF
D gene: -; clone size: many; J gene: TRBJ1-5; CDR3 length: 15; V gene: TRBV20-1; CDR3 DNA: TGCAGTGCTAGGCGGGGGGGTTATAGCAATCAGCCCCAGCATTTT; CDR3 protein: CSARRGGYSNQPQHF
D gene: -; clone size: -; J gene: TRBJ1-6; CDR3 length: 15; V gene: TRBV7-8; CDR3 DNA: TGTGCCAGCAGCACCACAGGGATTGGGAATTCACCCCTCCACTTT; CDR3 protein: CASSTTGIGNSPLHF
D gene: TRBD1; clone size: few; J gene: TRBJ2-3; CDR3 length: 16; V gene: TRBV4-2; CDR3 DNA: TGTGCCAGCAGCCAAAGGGACAGTTCACCCTTCGATACGCAGTATTTT; CDR3 protein: CASSQRDSSPFDTQYF
D gene: -; clone size: -; J gene: TRBJ2-1; CDR3 length: 12; V gene: TRBV7-8; CDR3 DNA: TGTGCCAGCAGCTCCGCATGGGATGAGCAGTTCTTC; CDR3 protein: CASSSAWDEQFF
D gene: TRBD2; clone size: -; J gene: TRBJ2-5; CDR3 length: 14; V gene: TRBV7-6; CDR3 DNA: TGTGCCAGCAGCCCACCGGGACTACAAGAGACCCAGTACTTC; CDR3 protein: CASSPPGLQETQYF
D gene: -; clone size: few; J gene: TRBJ1-1; CDR3 length: 13; V gene: TRBV5-5; CDR3 DNA: TGTGCCAGCAGCTTGGGGGAGCTTACTGAAGCTTTCTTT; CDR3 protein: CASSLGELTEAFF
D gene: TRBD1; clone size: few; J gene: TRBJ1-5; CDR3 length: 16; V gene: TRBV19; CDR3 DNA: TGTGCCAGTAGCACTGGGACAGGGGGCTTGGTGGGGCCCCAGCATTTT; CDR3 protein: CASSTGTGGLVGPQHF
D gene: TRBD1; clone size: few; J gene: TRBJ1-1; CDR3 length: 15; V gene: TRBV28; CDR3 DNA: TGTGCCAGCAGTTCCCCGACAGGGGCGAACACTGAAGCTTTCTTT; CDR3 protein: CASSSPTGANTEAFF
D gene: -; clone size: -; J gene: TRBJ1-3; CDR3 length: 13; V gene: TRBV6-5; CDR3 DNA: TGTGCCAGCAGATTTAAGAGTGGAAACACCATATATTTT; CDR3 protein: CASRFKSGNTIYF
D gene: -; clone size: -; J gene: TRBJ1-1; CDR3 length: 11; V gene: TRBV28; CDR3 DNA: TGTGCCAGCGGGGTGAACACTGAAGCTTTCTTT; CDR3 protein: CASGVNTEAFF
D gene: TRBD2; clone size: -; J gene: TRBJ2-1; CDR3 length: 15; V gene: TRBV7-6; CDR3 DNA: TGTGCCAGCAGCTTACTAGCGGGGGGCAATAATGAGCAGTTCTTC; CDR3 protein: CASSLLAGGNNEQFF
D gene: TRBD1; clone size: -; J gene: TRBJ1-5; CDR3 length: 17; V gene: TRBV12-3/TRBV12-4; CDR3 DNA: TGTGCCAGCAGTGGTGGGGATCGGACAGGGCCAAGGCAGCCCCAGCATTTT; CDR3 protein: CASSGGDRTGPRQPQHF
D gene: TRBD1; clone size: -; J gene: TRBJ2-7; CDR3 length: 14; V gene: TRBV28; CDR3 DNA: TGTGCCAGCAGTTTCCGGGACAGGGAAAACGAGCAGTACTTC; CDR3 protein: CASSFRDRENEQYF
D gene: TRBD1; clone size: few; J gene: TRBJ1-5; CDR3 length: 14; V gene: TRBV11-2; CDR3 DNA: TGTGCCAGCAGCCCGACAGGGTTCAATCAGCCCCAGCATTTT; CDR3 protein: CASSPTGFNQPQHF
D gene: TRBD2; clone size: -; J gene: TRBJ2-1; CDR3 length: 15; V gene: TRBV20-1; CDR3 DNA: TGCAGTGCTACCGTGACTAGCTCACCGTCCGATGAGCAGTTCTTC; CDR3 protein: CSATVTSSPSDEQFF
D gene: -; clone size: -; J gene: TRBJ1-2; CDR3 length: 13; V gene: TRBV9; CDR3 DNA: TGTGCCAGCAGGGGGACACAACCCTATGGCTACACCTTC; CDR3 protein: CASRGTQPYGYTF
D gene: -; clone size: -; J gene: TRBJ2-7; CDR3 length: 13; V gene: TRBV5-4; CDR3 DNA: TGTGCCAGCAGCTTGGGGGGCTCGGACGAGCAGTACTTC; CDR3 protein: CASSLGGSDEQYF
D gene: -; clone size: few; J gene: TRBJ2-2; CDR3 length: 12; V gene: TRBV6-1; CDR3 DNA: TGTGCCAGCATCGATTACACCGGGGAGCTGTTTTTT; CDR3 protein: CASIDYTGELFF
D gene: TRBD1; clone size: once; J gene: TRBJ1-6; CDR3 length: 15; V gene: TRBV20-1; CDR3 DNA: TGCAGTGCTAGAGACTGGGACAGCTATAATTCACCCCTCCACTTT; CDR3 protein: CSARDWDSYNSPLHF
D gene: -; clone size: -; J gene: TRBJ2-2; CDR3 length: 17; V gene: TRBV27; CDR3 DNA: TGTGCCAGCAGTCCATCCCCTGCGGGGCGACCCACCGGGGAGCTGTTTTTT; CDR3 protein: CASSPSPAGRPTGELFF
D gene: -; clone size: -; J gene: TRBJ2-1; CDR3 length: 16; V gene: TRBV7-9; CDR3 DNA: TGTGCCAGCAGCCCAAACCGGGGGCCGTCCTACAATGAGCAGTTCTTC; CDR3 protein: CASSPNRGPSYNEQFF
D gene: -; clone size: -; J gene: TRBJ2-3; CDR3 length: 14; V gene: TRBV20-1; CDR3 DNA: TGCAGTGCATGGGCGGGGATGGGCACAGATACGCAGTATTTT; CDR3 protein: CSAWAGMGTDTQYF
D gene: TRBD1; clone size: once; J gene: TRBJ2-1; CDR3 length: 16; V gene: TRBV6-5; CDR3 DNA: TGTGCCAGCAGTTACTCAGGGACAGGGAACGGCAATGAGCAGTTCTTC; CDR3 protein: CASSYSGTGNGNEQFF
D gene: -; clone size: -; J gene: TRBJ2-1; CDR3 length: 13; V gene: TRBV2; CDR3 DNA: TGTGCCAGCCACCTGGGTGGGGGAAATGAGCAGTTCTTC; CDR3 protein: CASHLGGGNEQFF
D gene: -; clone size: -; J gene: TRBJ1-1; CDR3 length: 12; V gene: TRBV12-3/TRBV12-4; CDR3 DNA: TGTGCCAGCAGTTTGCCACACACTGAAGCTTTCTTT; CDR3 protein: CASSLPHTEAFF
D gene: -; clone size: -; J gene: TRBJ2-1; CDR3 length: 13; V gene: TRBV7-9; CDR3 DNA: TGTGCCAGCAGCCGGGGGGCCACTAATGAGCAGTTCTTC; CDR3 protein: CASSRGATNEQFF
D gene: -; clone size: once; J gene: TRBJ2-7; CDR3 length: 13; V gene: TRBV7-9; CDR3 DNA: TGTGCCAGCAGCTTACCTGGACAGTACGAGCAGTACTTC; CDR3 protein: CASSLPGQYEQYF
D gene: -; clone size: few; J gene: TRBJ1-5; CDR3 length: 12; V gene: TRBV12-3/TRBV12-4; CDR3 DNA: TGTGCCAGCAGTGCCAGCAATCAGCCCCAGCATTTT; CDR3 protein: CASSASNQPQHF
D gene: -; clone size: -; J gene: TRBJ2-7; CDR3 length: 12; V gene: TRBV27; CDR3 DNA: TGTGCCAGCAGTCCTGGGGGCGACGAGCAGTACTTC; CDR3 protein: CASSPGGDEQYF
D gene: TRBD2; clone size: -; J gene: TRBJ2-5; CDR3 length: 16; V gene: TRBV6-6; CDR3 DNA: TGTGCCAGCAGCTACCCCACTAGCGGAAGGCGGGAGACCCAGTACTTC; CDR3 protein: CASSYPTSGRRETQYF
D gene: TRBD2; clone size: many; J gene: TRBJ2-2; CDR3 length: 14; V gene: TRBV29-1; CDR3 DNA: TGCAGCGCCCTAGCGGGGGAGAACACCGGGGAGCTGTTTTTT; CDR3 protein: CSALAGENTGELFF
D gene: TRBD1; clone size: few; J gene: TRBJ1-2; CDR3 length: 13; V gene: TRBV12-3/TRBV12-4; CDR3 DNA: TGTGCCAGCAGAGCGACAGGGGACTATGGCTACACCTTC; CDR3 protein: CASRATGDYGYTF
D gene: -; clone size: -; J gene: TRBJ2-7; CDR3 length: 15; V gene: TRBV11-3; CDR3 DNA: TGTGCCAGCAGCCAATGGGACGGGGGCGAGTACGAGCAGTACTTC; CDR3 protein: CASSQWDGGEYEQYF
D gene: -; clone size: -; J gene: TRBJ2-7; CDR3 length: 14; V gene: TRBV29-1; CDR3 DNA: TGCAGCGTTGTGCCGGGACTCACCTCCTACGAGCAGTACTTC; CDR3 protein: CSVVPGLTSYEQYF
D gene: -; clone size: few; J gene: TRBJ1-1; CDR3 length: 14; V gene: TRBV7-2; CDR3 DNA: TGTGCCAGCAGCTTAGTAAGAGCGAACACTGAAGCTTTCTTT; CDR3 protein: CASSLVRANTEAFF
D gene: -; clone size: many; J gene: TRBJ2-5; CDR3 length: 14; V gene: TRBV7-9; CDR3 DNA: TGTGCCAGCAGCTTAACAGGGACTGAAGAGACCCAGTACTTC; CDR3 protein: CASSLTGTEETQYF
D gene: -; clone size: many; J gene: TRBJ1-2; CDR3 length: 14; V gene: TRBV27; CDR3 DNA: TGTGCCAGCAGTTCGGACAGAGCTAACTATGGCTACACCTTC; CDR3 protein: CASSSDRANYGYTF
D gene: -; clone size: few; J gene: TRBJ2-7; CDR3 length: 12; V gene: TRBV19; CDR3 DNA: TGTGCCAGTAGTATTGGGGGCTACGAGCAGTACTTC; CDR3 protein: CASSIGGYEQYF
D gene: TRBD1; clone size: few; J gene: TRBJ2-2; CDR3 length: 17; V gene: TRBV6-8; CDR3 DNA: TGTGCCAGCAGTTACTCGGGACAGGGTACGAACACCGGGGAGCTGTTTTTT; CDR3 protein: CASSYSGQGTNTGELFF
D gene: -; clone size: -; J gene: TRBJ2-2; CDR3 length: 16; V gene: TRBV6-5; CDR3 DNA: TGTGCCAGCAGTTTCCTAGGGGGGGTCGACACCGGGGAGCTGTTTTTT; CDR3 protein: CASSFLGGVDTGELFF
D gene: -; clone size: -; J gene: TRBJ2-2; CDR3 length: 11; V gene: TRBV29-1; CDR3 DNA: TGCAGCGCCCTCCGGGGAGGGGAGCTGTTTTTT; CDR3 protein: CSALRGGELFF
D gene: -; clone size: -; J gene: TRBJ1-4; CDR3 length: 14; V gene: TRBV7-9; CDR3 DNA: TGTGCCAGCAGCTTATCTGGGTCAGATGAAAAACTGTTTTTT; CDR3 protein: CASSLSGSDEKLFF
D gene: -; clone size: -; J gene: TRBJ1-2; CDR3 length: 15; V gene: TRBV2; CDR3 DNA: TGTGCCAGCAGTGACCCCCGGAGAGCTACCTATGGCTACACCTTC; CDR3 protein: CASSDPRRATYGYTF
D gene: TRBD2; clone size: -; J gene: TRBJ2-1; CDR3 length: 15; V gene: TRBV5-1; CDR3 DNA: TGCGCCAGCAGCGTCGGGACTAGCGAGACCAATGAGCAGTTCTTC; CDR3 protein: CASSVGTSETNEQFF
D gene: TRBD2; clone size: many; J gene: TRBJ2-2; CDR3 length: 16; V gene: TRBV7-9; CDR3 DNA: TGTGCCAGCAGCCCTCCGACTAGCGGGGTCCCCGGGGAGCTGTTTTTT; CDR3 protein: CASSPPTSGVPGELFF
D gene: -; clone size: -; J gene: TRBJ1-1; CDR3 length: 11; V gene: TRBV9; CDR3 DNA: TGTGCCAGCAGCGTAGTTAGGGAAGCTTTCTTT; CDR3 protein: CASSVVREAFF
D gene: -; clone size: -; J gene: TRBJ2-2; CDR3 length: 14; V gene: TRBV6-1; CDR3 DNA: TGTGCCAGCATGTCGCACGCGAACACCGGGGAGCTGTTTTTT; CDR3 protein: CASMSHANTGELFF
D gene: -; clone size: once; J gene: TRBJ1-1; CDR3 length: 14; V gene: TRBV13; CDR3 DNA: TGTGCCAGCAGCCAGGCGGGGTCTAACACTGAAGCTTTCTTT; CDR3 protein: CASSQAGSNTEAFF